A selection of T cell receptor beta chains follows, all from one sample in a study of T cell responses to AZD1222 COVID-19 vaccine. Produced via immunoSEQ multiplex PCR; TCRdb's table is partial and in-frame only. The sample lists 130,000 to 150,000 clones; approximately 86% were seen once. This specimen was peripheral blood, taken 28 days after the second AZD1222 dose. All receptors come from an adult who received the AZD1222 COVID-19 vaccine. Both conserved end residues are trimmed from each CDR3.

>TRBV27|10|TRBJ2-2
ASRGPSGELF
>TRBV28|11|TRBJ2-5
ASTQAGGETQY
>TRBV6-5|13|TRBJ2-2
ASTVAGGNTGELF
>TRBV5-5|11|TRBJ2-7
ASSLPGHYEQY
>TRBV2|13|TRBJ2-1
ARSGLAGGLNEQF
>TRBV20-1|10|TRBJ1-5
SASDRGQPQH
>TRBV5-1|13|TRBJ2-2
ASSWTSGITGELF
>TRBV7-2|11|TRBJ2-3
ASSLGDGDTQY
>TRBV12-1|15|TRBJ2-7
ASSLRCDPQGFYEQY
>TRBV6-5|10|TRBJ1-2
ASSSPQFGYT
>TRBV29-1|10|TRBJ1-1
SVPFGEGEAF
>TRBV2|13|TRBJ1-2
ASSGLGETGYGYT
>TRBV28|15|TRBJ2-3
ASSRGGVLTSTDTQY
>TRBV10-3|12|TRBJ1-2
AISGTRTGYGYT
>TRBV19|13|TRBJ1-5
ASSPRGDSNQPQH
>TRBV6-5|12|TRBJ2-5
ASRAETAQETQY
>TRBV10-2|12|TRBJ1-1
ASSKGQMNTEAF
>TRBV5-1|13|TRBJ2-2
ASSTLQGVNGELF
>TRBV28|12|TRBJ1-3
ATFTGAGGNTIY
>TRBV4-2|15|TRBJ2-3
ASSQATLGGAPDTQY
>TRBV18|11|TRBJ1-5
ASSPFPAQPQH
>TRBV5-1|12|TRBJ1-3
ASSSRGSGNTIY
>TRBV5-1|15|TRBJ2-5
ASSLGFAGGPQETQY
>TRBV19|17|TRBJ1-5
ASSIIKGRQVLSNQPQH
>TRBV14|14|TRBJ2-7
ASSQGFWDAGDEQY
>TRBV2|14|TRBJ1-6
ASSGRPAGDNSPLH
>TRBV4-2|14|TRBJ1-5
ASSPGQADSNQPQH
>TRBV6-5|12|TRBJ1-2
ASSRDRGWDGYT
>TRBV7-9|15|TRBJ1-5
ASSSDKESYSNQPQH
>TRBV6-5|11|TRBJ1-5
ASSYIREQPQH
>TRBV10-3|11|TRBJ1-1
AYGTGQNTEAF
>TRBV6-4|12|TRBJ2-3
ASSRTGPTDTQY
>TRBV24-1|14|TRBJ2-1
ATSDSSRGAYNEQF
>TRBV7-9|12|TRBJ1-5
ASSTTGLNQPQH
>TRBV28|12|TRBJ2-3
AIPGGPGADTQY
>TRBV27|13|TRBJ2-1
ASSLAGGAYNEQF
>TRBV10-2|13|TRBJ2-6
ASSEPSSGANVLT
>TRBV7-9|12|TRBJ1-1
ASSLLDMNTEAF
>TRBV19|12|TRBJ1-5
ASTMTGSNQPQH
>TRBV4-1|12|TRBJ1-2
ASSRTSTDYGYT
>TRBV5-1|13|TRBJ1-5
ASSLLPGDLGAQH
>TRBV11-2|10|TRBJ2-7
ASSFAGYEQY
>TRBV19|14|TRBJ1-2
ASDGSDRPPFYGYT
>TRBV12-2|12|TRBJ2-7
ASRRNGTTYEQY
>TRBV7-6|11|TRBJ2-7
ASGRGVSYEQY
>TRBV7-8|14|TRBJ2-7
ASSLEELARAYEQY
>TRBV20-1|9|TRBJ1-2
SAREIYGYT
>TRBV28|18|TRBJ2-4
ASSHFGGAGQTLAKNIQY
>TRBV6-5|13|TRBJ1-6
ASMWGRGDNSPLH
>TRBV19|13|TRBJ1-3
ASSMGSTSGNTIY
>TRBV2|12|TRBJ2-5
ASSKQGRQDDQY
>TRBV18|11|TRBJ2-7
ASSPRKGYEQY
>TRBV15|13|TRBJ2-4
ATSSDREILNIQY
>TRBV3-1/TRBV3-2|10|TRBJ2-7
ASSFRVGEQY
>TRBV6-1|13|TRBJ1-5
ASSELGGSNQPQH
>TRBV15|9|TRBJ1-1
ATSRLDKAF
>TRBV9|13|TRBJ1-4
ASSVGSATNEKLF